This T cell receptor (beta chain) was sequenced for a study of shared clonotypes between healthy human individuals (dated by TCRdb to 2020 to 2021). For context, the study as a whole: The cohort included three men and a couple of women between 18 and 49 years of age. Between about 0.9 and 8.9 billion PBMCs per donor were obtained by leukapheresis. To increase sequencing depth and limit assay-specific biases, different laboratories used diverse techniques to prepare libraries and sequence TCR repertoires. For each donor, CD4 naive and CD4 memory were each run on three plates, CD8 naive on two plates, and CD8 memory on one plate. To estimate repertoire size and how much clonotypes are shared between individuals, the study performed deep sequencing of blood TCR repertoires from about 5 healthy adults.

The donors were healthy, HIV-negative adults with no recently reported acute infections or vaccinations. Every donor was a Caucasian adult residing in Nashville, Tennessee, USA. CD4+ T cells were enriched by magnetic negative selection; naive cells were then positively selected on CD45RA, and the negative fraction formed the memory subset. Blood was collected by leukapheresis, and PBMCs were isolated by Ficoll-Histopaque density gradient centrifugation and then cryopreserved in liquid nitrogen vapor phase. Analytical flow cytometry was used to check the purity and quantity of every magnetically sorted T cell population. From each sorted fraction, genomic DNA was isolated and quantified by UV absorbance on a Nanodrop 2000c. Using the deep immunoSEQ assay, TCR CDR3 regions were amplified from genomic DNA by multiplex PCR. Extracted genomic DNA from each cell subset was spread evenly across all wells of several immunoSEQ 96-well plates, with each plate serving as a replicate. For sorted subsets, each replicate PCR was loaded with approximately 200 ng genomic DNA, equivalent to some 27,000 T cell genomes. The purified libraries were quantified using a Qubit 3.0 fluorometer, sized with a Bioanalyzer 2100, and then quantified again using the KAPA Library Quantification kit. A separate single-read 150-cycle Illumina NextSeq 550 flow cell was used to sequence each immunoSEQ 96-well plate. In the authors' own workflow: Because the immunoSEQ output held only junctional sequences and lacked quality scores, the filtering could not match the filtering applied to full-length reads. To assign V/J genes and CDR3, sequences were annotated using PyIR, a Python wrapper for IgBLAST v1.9, with IMGT germline references. Reads were removed for weak V/J assignments (E-value above 1e-6), missing CDR3, stop codons, out-of-frame junctions, or ambiguous translated residues. V3J clonotypes were defined as sequences sharing an identical inferred V gene, J gene, and CDR3 amino acid sequence. To compute the percentage overlap between repertoires, the number of shared unique clonotypes was divided by the size of the smaller repertoire. RTK rarefaction, the Chao1 estimator, and Recon v2.1 estimates of unobserved clonotypes were used to assess repertoire richness. Generation probabilities for all TCRbeta clonotypes obtained by the gDNA method from a handful of donors were computed using OLGA. The immuneACCESS repertoire file appears here via TCRdb, limited to in-frame rearrangements. These files lack a portion of the clones; in checked studies, under half of the deficit traces to unresolved V genes, and the cause of the others is not known. The DNA gave D and trimming, while V, J and clone size come from that table. The sample profile shows fewer than 2.5 million clones; under 95% of them were found once. Around 0.4% of the sample comes from the top ten.

General conclusions and limits of the study: The genetic and exposure-history diversity represented was limited by the small number of donors. Pairwise subsampling indicated that sequencing depth was expected to affect the degree of clonotype sharing among donors. Sampling was restricted to blood, and TCR repertoires in tissue are likely to differ from TCR repertoires in blood. Estimated clonotype richness was generally larger for naive than for memory subsets. Compared with non-shared clonotypes, clonotypes shared by all four sorted-subset donors had higher generation probabilities. Even with the large sequencing depth, rarefaction of the sorted-subset datasets indicated that sequencing was incomplete. Sharing across several donors was observed for about 5% of naive CD4, less than 4% of naive CD8, 2% to 2.5% of memory CD4, and roughly 0.4% of memory CD8 clonotypes.

Trimming accounts for 0 bases at V and 4 bases at J, while the number of junction bases matched to no gene is 4. Based on the germline V gene, the CDR1 and CDR2 sequences are SGHRS and YFSETQ. The CDR3, cysteine through phenylalanine, is 15 amino acids long. The read is trimmed to its CDR3 DNA, 45 bases read in frame from base 1. Regarding this clone: This receptor's antigen is unknown. Qualities for individual bases were not recorded, and no much larger clone is one base off.

Input material: naive CD4+ T cells from PBMCs. The cell subset or site label here, explained by the study, means: CD45RA+ positively selected. The receptor comes from a man in his late teens or twenties in good health. Some clones in this sample may be carry-over from other donors' samples. This chain joins TRBV5-1 to TRBJ2-7, with TRBD2 identical over 10 junction bases. CDR3 loop: CASSLVSSGRYEQYF. The nucleotide sequence reads as follows: TGCGCCAGCAGCTTGGTTTCTAGCGGGAGATACGAGCAGTACTTC.